The rows below give T cell receptor beta chains drawn from one sample of a study of T-cell memory formation after mild COVID-19. TCRdb reprocessed the 5' RACE reads via MiXCR and lists one record per CDR3 protein. The sample has hundreds of thousands of distinct CDR3 sequences, approximately 18% seen once. The sample was PBMCs or a T cell subset sorted from them (not recorded which). These receptors were collected from an adult woman who had mild COVID-19 (a few samples of this study predate the infection). Cell type and time point are not known. Both conserved end residues are part of each CDR3. D genes are given only for firm matches. Only part of the rows carry a size: once, few, many, or a class if the clone is expanded.

D gene: TRBD1; J gene: TRBJ2-1; clone size: .; V gene: TRBV5-1; CDR3 DNA: TGCGCCAGCAGCCCTAACCCGGGACAGGGGAGCCCGAGCTCCTACAATGAGCAGTTCTTC; CDR3 protein: CASSPNPGQGSPSSYNEQFF
D gene: .; J gene: TRBJ2-3; clone size: once; V gene: TRBV5-1; CDR3 DNA: TGCGCCAGCAGCTTGCAGGGTCTAGGTACAGATACGCAGTATTTT; CDR3 protein: CASSLQGLGTDTQYF
D gene: TRBD2; J gene: TRBJ2-1; clone size: few; V gene: TRBV5-1; CDR3 DNA: TGCGCCAGCAGCCAAGCGGGAGGGCCCTACAATGAGCAGTTCTTC; CDR3 protein: CASSQAGGPYNEQFF
D gene: TRBD1; J gene: TRBJ2-7; clone size: .; V gene: TRBV3-1; CDR3 DNA: TGTGCCAGCAGCCATTCGGACAGGGGAAGCGAGCAGTACTTC; CDR3 protein: CASSHSDRGSEQYF
D gene: .; J gene: TRBJ2-7; clone size: .; V gene: TRBV19; CDR3 DNA: TGTGCCAGTAAAGGCAGAGCCTACGAGCAGTACTTC; CDR3 protein: CASKGRAYEQYF
D gene: .; J gene: TRBJ2-5; clone size: .; V gene: TRBV7-9; CDR3 DNA: TGTGCCAGCAGCTCCCAGGGGTTTGAGACCCAGTACTTC; CDR3 protein: CASSSQGFETQYF
D gene: .; J gene: TRBJ2-1; clone size: many; V gene: TRBV29-1; CDR3 DNA: TGCAGCGTTGACAAGAGGGGGGACCCTCACAATGAGCAGTTCTTC; CDR3 protein: CSVDKRGDPHNEQFF
D gene: TRBD2; J gene: TRBJ2-2; clone size: few; V gene: TRBV27; CDR3 DNA: TGTGCCAGCAGTCCCCGACTAGCGGCAAGGGAGCTGTTTTTT; CDR3 protein: CASSPRLAARELFF
D gene: TRBD1; J gene: TRBJ2-1; clone size: .; V gene: TRBV24-1; CDR3 DNA: TGTGCCACTGCGTCTCGCGGGACAGGGCCCCACAATGAGCAGTTCTTC; CDR3 protein: CATASRGTGPHNEQFF
D gene: .; J gene: TRBJ2-7; clone size: .; V gene: TRBV5-1; CDR3 DNA: TGCGCCAGCAGCTTGGGGCCTGGGGGGACTTCAACCTACGAGCAGTACTTC; CDR3 protein: CASSLGPGGTSTYEQYF
D gene: .; J gene: TRBJ1-1; clone size: .; V gene: TRBV6-2/TRBV6-3; CDR3 DNA: TGTGCCAGCAGTTACTCGTGGGTGCGGAACACTGAAGCTTTCTTT; CDR3 protein: CASSYSWVRNTEAFF
D gene: .; J gene: TRBJ2-1; clone size: once; V gene: TRBV5-1; CDR3 DNA: TGCGCCAGCAGCTTGGCCGGACCAGCCTATGAGCAGTTCTTC; CDR3 protein: CASSLAGPAYEQFF
D gene: TRBD2; J gene: TRBJ2-3; clone size: .; V gene: TRBV6-5; CDR3 DNA: TGTGCCAGCAGGGGGACTAGCGGGTCCACAGATACGCAGTATTTT; CDR3 protein: CASRGTSGSTDTQYF
D gene: .; J gene: TRBJ2-3; clone size: few; V gene: TRBV11-2; CDR3 DNA: TGTGCCAGCAGCCACCTGCTGGGACACTACACAGATACGCAGTATTTT; CDR3 protein: CASSHLLGHYTDTQYF
D gene: .; J gene: TRBJ1-4; clone size: many; V gene: TRBV20-1; CDR3 DNA: TGCAGTGCCTTATCGACAACAACTAATGAAAAACTGTTTTTT; CDR3 protein: CSALSTTTNEKLFF
D gene: .; J gene: TRBJ1-1; clone size: .; V gene: TRBV7-2; CDR3 DNA: TGTGCCAGCCTACCACTACAGCGACTGAACACTGAAGCTTTCTTT; CDR3 protein: CASLPLQRLNTEAFF
D gene: TRBD1; J gene: TRBJ1-1; clone size: .; V gene: TRBV30; CDR3 DNA: TGTGCCTGGACCATAAGGGGGCTGCCTGAAGCTTTCTTT; CDR3 protein: CAWTIRGLPEAFF
D gene: .; J gene: TRBJ1-5; clone size: .; V gene: TRBV11-2; CDR3 DNA: TGTGCCAGCAGCTCTGGCGCTTATCAGCCCCAGCATTTT; CDR3 protein: CASSSGAYQPQHF
D gene: .; J gene: TRBJ1-1; clone size: .; V gene: TRBV18; CDR3 DNA: TGTGCCAGCTCACCACCGGCAAATATGAACACTGAAGCTTTCTTT; CDR3 protein: CASSPPANMNTEAFF
D gene: .; J gene: TRBJ1-1; clone size: .; V gene: TRBV5-5; CDR3 DNA: TGTGCCAGCAGCATGGAACGGGGGAGCACTGAAGCTTTCTTT; CDR3 protein: CASSMERGSTEAFF
D gene: .; J gene: TRBJ2-2; clone size: .; V gene: TRBV12-3/TRBV12-4; CDR3 DNA: TGTGCCAGCAGTTTAGAAAGGAGCACCGGGGAGCTGTTTTTT; CDR3 protein: CASSLERSTGELFF
D gene: TRBD1; J gene: TRBJ2-7; clone size: few; V gene: TRBV19; CDR3 DNA: TGTGCCAGTAGTATAGGTTCGGGACAGGGGTCCTACGAGCAGTACTTC; CDR3 protein: CASSIGSGQGSYEQYF
D gene: TRBD1; J gene: TRBJ2-7; clone size: few; V gene: TRBV4-1; CDR3 DNA: TGCGCCAGCAGCCGGGGGACAGGGGTCTACGAGCAGTACTTC; CDR3 protein: CASSRGTGVYEQYF
D gene: TRBD1; J gene: TRBJ1-2; clone size: few; V gene: TRBV29-1; CDR3 DNA: TGCAGCGTTGTAGTGACAGGGAGCGTCTATGGCTACACCTTC; CDR3 protein: CSVVVTGSVYGYTF